The T cell receptor (beta chain) described here comes from a study of beta chain features in type 1 diabetes. The study's findings and limits: Insertions were fewer and deletions more numerous at VDJ junctions in type 1 diabetes patients. The study notes PCR might favor shorter templates equally in patients and controls.

CDR3 length: 14 amino acids. The isolated RNA, all of it, was reverse transcribed, so expressed TCRB transcripts were what got sequenced. The protocol was immunoSEQ multiplex PCR, while the TCRdb copy is restricted to in-frame clones and leaves out a portion. In the table there are 450,000 to 600,000 clones, about 32% of which are singletons. There are a few counts of this clone. Its specificity is unknown. The chain uses TRBV1 and TRBJ1-5. TRBV1 is labeled a pseudogene. The sample was naive CD4+ T cells from blood. This clonotype was sampled from a man aged 18-30 years in good health. As DNA, the CDR3 is TGCACCAGCAGCCGGATCGGAAGGAATCAGCCCCAGCATTTT. Protein sequence: CTSSRIGRNQPQHF.